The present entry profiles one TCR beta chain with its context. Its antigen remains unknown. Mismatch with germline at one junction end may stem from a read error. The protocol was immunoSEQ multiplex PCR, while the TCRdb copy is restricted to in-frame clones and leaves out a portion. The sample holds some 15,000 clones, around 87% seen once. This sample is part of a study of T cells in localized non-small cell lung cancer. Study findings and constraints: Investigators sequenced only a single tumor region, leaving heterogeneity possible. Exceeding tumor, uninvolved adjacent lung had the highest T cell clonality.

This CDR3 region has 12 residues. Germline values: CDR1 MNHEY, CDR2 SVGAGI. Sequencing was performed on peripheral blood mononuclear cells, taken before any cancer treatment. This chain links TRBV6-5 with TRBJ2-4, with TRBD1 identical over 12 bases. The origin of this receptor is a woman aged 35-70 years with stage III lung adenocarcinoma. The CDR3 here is CASRGQGAPESF. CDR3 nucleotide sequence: TGTGCCAGCAGGGGACAGGGGGCGCCGGAGTCCTTC.